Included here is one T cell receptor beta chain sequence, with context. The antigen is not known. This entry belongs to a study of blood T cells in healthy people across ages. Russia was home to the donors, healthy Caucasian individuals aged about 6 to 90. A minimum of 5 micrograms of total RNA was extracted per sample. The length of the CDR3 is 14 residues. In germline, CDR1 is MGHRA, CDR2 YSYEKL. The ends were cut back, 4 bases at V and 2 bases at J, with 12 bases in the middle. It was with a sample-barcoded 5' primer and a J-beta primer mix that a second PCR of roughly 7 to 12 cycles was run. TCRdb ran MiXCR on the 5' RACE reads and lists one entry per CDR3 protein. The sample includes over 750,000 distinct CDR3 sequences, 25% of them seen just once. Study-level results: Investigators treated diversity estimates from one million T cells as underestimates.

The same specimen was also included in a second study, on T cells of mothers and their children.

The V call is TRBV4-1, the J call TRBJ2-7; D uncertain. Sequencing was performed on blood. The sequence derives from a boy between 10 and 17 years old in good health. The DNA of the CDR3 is TGCGCCAGCAGCCCCCTTGGGGTCGCCTACGAGCAGTACTTC. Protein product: CASSPLGVAYEQYF.